Here is one T cell receptor beta chain with its context. What it binds is unknown. The sample originates from a study of cytomegalovirus exposure and HLA in healthy donors. Regarding the study as a whole: Three CMV-associated chains proved CMV antigen-specific in vitro.

V dropped 5 bases and J dropped 4 bases, with 15 bases sitting between them. This CDR3 region has 14 residues. Germline-derived CDR1 and CDR2 are SGHNT and YYREEE (reference sequence). Profiling relied on immunoSEQ multiplex PCR, and the TCRdb table lists in-frame clones only, not all of them. The profile shows some 80,000 clones, about 96% of them singletons. The chain joins TRBV5-4 to TRBJ2-5, with D tentatively TRBD1 (6 bases). Sample: PBMCs. The source is a woman aged 18-30 years in good health and CMV-seronegative. In DNA, the CDR3 is TGTGCCAGCAGGGATTGGACAGTCGGAGAGACCCAGTACTTC. Translated, it gives CASRDWTVGETQYF.